A selection of T cell receptor beta chains follows, all from one sample in a study of CD4 T cells in relation to SARS-CoV-2 and coronaviruses. Their recognized antigens are unknown. The data were produced by immunoSEQ multiplex PCR, yet TCRdb's version contains in-frame clones alone and is incomplete. The sample shows approximately 21,000 clones, about four fifths of them seen only once. The sequenced material came from CD4+ T cells from PBMCs, cultured in vitro. These TCRs come from a human donor in good health. The CDR3 runs from the conserved cysteine through the conserved F or W. A D gene is named only where the DNA matches it firmly. Clone size appears in some rows only: once, few, many, or a class for an expanded clone.

clone_size,j_call,d_call,v_call,cdr3_aa,cdr3_nt
-,TRBJ1-1,-,TRBV7-2,CASSPGGANTEAFF,TGTGCCAGCAGCCCTGGGGGGGCGAACACTGAAGCTTTCTTT
-,TRBJ2-7,-,TRBV6-5,CASSYSRGYEQYF,TGTGCCAGCAGTTACTCCAGGGGCTACGAGCAGTACTTC
-,TRBJ2-1,-,TRBV6-1,CASSELGFRQFF,TGTGCCAGCAGTGAACTCGGGTTTAGACAGTTCTTC
-,TRBJ2-3,-,TRBV2,CASRGRGGSTDTQYF,TGTGCCAGCAGGGGTAGGGGGGGGAGCACAGATACGCAGTATTTT
-,TRBJ1-1,-,TRBV5-6,CASSLVGGGNTEAFF,TGTGCCAGCAGCTTGGTCGGCGGGGGGAACACTGAAGCTTTCTTT
-,TRBJ2-3,-,TRBV7-2,CASSLAGGGEGEDTQYF,TGTGCCAGCAGCTTAGCAGGGGGCGGGGAGGGGGAAGATACGCAGTATTTT
-,TRBJ1-1,-,TRBV7-6,CASSDVGGMNTEAFF,TGTGCCAGCAGCGACGTCGGAGGGATGAACACTGAAGCTTTCTTT
few,TRBJ1-3,-,TRBV30,CACRGRGAGNTIYF,TGTGCCTGCCGGGGCAGGGGAGCCGGAAACACCATATATTTT
-,TRBJ1-3,-,TRBV19,CASRKRTASSSGNTIYF,TGTGCCAGTAGAAAACGGACAGCCTCCAGCTCTGGAAACACCATATATTTT
-,TRBJ1-6,-,TRBV2,CATQPPDSPLHF,TGTGCCACCCAACCTCCCGATTCACCCCTCCACTTT
few,TRBJ1-5,-,TRBV2,CASSVPNQPQHF,TGTGCCAGCAGTGTCCCGAATCAGCCCCAGCATTTT
-,TRBJ1-5,TRBD1,TRBV19,CASSPWDRGDNQPQHF,TGTGCCAGTAGTCCTTGGGACAGGGGAGACAATCAGCCCCAGCATTTT
few,TRBJ2-1,TRBD2,TRBV11-2,CASSFSAGGGNEQFF,TGTGCCAGCAGCTTTTCGGCGGGAGGCGGGAATGAGCAGTTCTTC
once,TRBJ2-2,-,TRBV21-1,CATSTSGRAGTGELFF,TGTGCCACCTCGACTAGCGGGAGGGCCGGGACCGGGGAGCTGTTTTTT
-,TRBJ1-2,-,TRBV3-1/TRBV3-2,CASSQQIGGGYTF,TGTGCCAGCAGCCAACAGATCGGCGGCGGCTACACCTTC
-,TRBJ2-1,TRBD2,TRBV12-3/TRBV12-4,CASSRTSGGGQFF,TGTGCCAGCAGTCGGACTAGCGGGGGCGGGCAGTTCTTC
-,TRBJ1-3,-,TRBV9,CASSVGGIGNTIYF,TGTGCCAGCAGCGTAGGCGGGATTGGAAACACCATATATTTT
-,TRBJ2-7,TRBD1,TRBV6-2/TRBV6-3,CASSYSAGGWYEQYF,TGTGCCAGCAGTTACTCCGCAGGGGGCTGGTACGAGCAGTACTTC
once,TRBJ1-4,-,TRBV3-1/TRBV3-2,CATGGGATNEKLFF,TGTGCCACCGGTGGGGGAGCAACTAATGAAAAACTGTTTTTT
-,TRBJ2-4,TRBD2,TRBV5-1,CASSPDGTSGRAKANIQYF,TGCGCCAGCAGCCCGGATGGGACTAGCGGGAGGGCAAAGGCGAACATTCAGTACTTC
-,TRBJ2-7,-,TRBV7-2,CASTIDGGTFYEQYF,TGTGCCAGCACTATAGACGGGGGAACCTTCTACGAGCAGTACTTC
-,TRBJ2-3,-,TRBV2,CASRGDLDTQYF,TGTGCCAGCAGGGGGGATCTAGATACGCAGTATTTT
-,TRBJ2-7,-,TRBV19,CASRSQSYEQYF,TGTGCCAGTCGGAGTCAAAGCTACGAGCAGTACTTC
-,TRBJ1-2,TRBD1,TRBV7-2,CASSQGQSISGYTF,TGTGCCAGCAGCCAGGGACAGTCAATATCGGGCTACACCTTC
-,TRBJ1-4,TRBD1,TRBV6-1,CASSGGTGEHWANEKLFF,TGTGCCAGCAGTGGCGGGACAGGGGAACATTGGGCTAATGAAAAACTGTTTTTT
-,TRBJ2-1,-,TRBV6-2/TRBV6-3,CASSSRGLSSYNEQFF,TGTGCCAGCAGTTCCCGGGGGCTTAGCTCCTACAATGAGCAGTTCTTC
-,TRBJ2-7,TRBD1,TRBV6-1,CASSEMDRGTYEQYF,TGTGCCAGCAGTGAAATGGACAGGGGGACCTACGAGCAGTACTTC
-,TRBJ2-1,-,TRBV12-3/TRBV12-4,CASSLRSAHEQFF,TGTGCCAGCAGTTTAAGATCCGCCCATGAGCAGTTCTTC
once,TRBJ2-6,-,TRBV5-1,CASSLGGAGANVLTF,TGCGCCAGCAGCTTGGGCGGCGCTGGGGCCAACGTCCTGACTTTC
-,TRBJ1-6,-,TRBV3-1/TRBV3-2,CASSPSRGGNSYNSPLHF,TGTGCCAGCAGCCCTTCCCGGGGGGGGAACTCCTATAATTCACCCCTCCACTTT
-,TRBJ2-3,-,TRBV12-3/TRBV12-4,CASSSADTQYF,TGTGCCAGCTCGTCCGCAGATACGCAGTATTTT